This T cell receptor beta chain was found in a study of brain T cells in children with intractable seizures. Method: immunoSEQ multiplex PCR; TCRdb's copy keeps in-frame clones and lacks some. The sample lists tens of thousands of clones; about 92% were seen once. Whole-study findings and limits: Only CDR3 sequence similarity suggested viral specificity, without known HCMV serostatus. Absence of clones before surgery may stem from lower sequencing depth.

Only cases whose brain tissue showed the highest T cell transcript signatures were sequenced. Before surgery, patients took at least one anti-epileptic drug. Concerning this clone itself: As yet, its antigen is unknown.

The CDR3 consists of 16 residues. The J segment lost 2 bases and the V segment lost 4 bases, leaving 9 bases of the junction unmatched. Germline assignment: CDR1 SGHTA and CDR2 FQGTGA. The clonotype comes from a boy under two years old with tuberous sclerosis and intractable seizures. The chain joins TRBV7-3 to TRBJ2-7, with 9 positions matching TRBD2. The sample consisted of peripheral blood, taken at surgery. The CDR3 is CASSSQGLACPYEQYF. The CDR3 DNA reads TGTGCCAGCAGCTCACAAGGACTAGCGTGCCCCTACGAGCAGTACTTC.